The 17 T cell receptor beta chains in this list originate from one sample, sequenced in a study of CD8 T cells in ankylosing spondylitis. These receptors have no known antigen. Overall study results and limits: A motif in TCR beta, a set of eight highly homologous variants, appeared characteristic of ankylosing spondylitis blood.

A single record per CDR3 protein comes from TCRdb applying MiXCR to the 5' RACE reads. The table lists about 840,000 distinct CDR3 sequences, roughly 12% of them singletons. Material for sequencing was blood, either unsorted or a sorted T cell fraction (not recorded which). These receptors were taken from a male donor with ankylosing spondylitis.

V and J are TRBV7-9 and TRBJ2-2; D not resolved. Germline lookup yields CDR1 SEHNR and CDR2 FQNEAQ (reference sequence). V gave up 11 bases and J gave up 1 base, with 11 bases separating them. The CDR3 has 13 amino acids. CDR3 nucleotide sequence: TGTGCCCCGACACGGTGGAACACCGGGGAGCTGTTTTTT. Protein product: CAPTRWNTGELFF.

The sample holds a few counts of this clonotype. This chain links TRBV20-1 with TRBJ2-7; 8 nucleotides match TRBD1. This CDR3 contains 14 residues. V gave up 6 bases and J gave up 7 bases; unmatched junction bases: 14. Germline V gene data show CDR1 as DFQATT and CDR2 as SNEGSKA (reference sequence). CDR3 in DNA: TGCAGTGCCCCCCTTCAGGACAGGGCCGGGGAGCAGTACTTC. Translated: CSAPLQDRAGEQYF.

The chain joins TRBV4-3 to TRBJ2-3; D is unclear. Per the germline V gene, CDR1 is LGHNA and CDR2 is YSLEER. V was trimmed by 0 bases and J by 0 bases, leaving 10 bases between them. The CDR3 totals 16 residues. Written as DNA, the CDR3 is TGCGCCAGCAGCCAAGAGTTGTTGGCCAGCACAGATACGCAGTATTTT. Encoded protein: CASSQELLASTDTQYF.

The table lists this clonotype with many counts. The V call is TRBV27, the J call TRBJ1-2, with TRBD1 identical over 10 bases. The germline gives CDR1 MNHEY, CDR2 SMNVEV (reference sequence). This CDR3 is 13 amino acids long. V dropped 6 bases and J dropped 4; count of bases not matched to a gene: 2. CDR3 sequence: CASSDRGLYGYTF. CDR3 nucleotides: TGTGCCAGCAGCGACAGGGGGCTCTATGGCTACACCTTC.

The chain recombines TRBV5-1 with TRBJ2-7, with D perhaps TRBD1 or TRBD2 (5 bases each). Germline values: CDR1 SGHRS, CDR2 YFSETQ. Deletions cut 0 bases from V and 6 bases from J, with 16 bases between. The CDR3 loop spans 15 amino acids. The DNA for the CDR3 is TGCGCCAGCAGCTTGGACGGCAGGGAGTTAGGCGAGCAGTACTTC. This encodes CASSLDGRELGEQYF.

This clonotype was found a few times. This sequence joins TRBV20-1 and TRBJ2-1; D remains unclear. The germline gives CDR1 DFQATT, CDR2 SNEGSKA (reference sequence). Trimming left V 1 base short and J 2 bases short, with 9 bases between. This CDR3 comprises 14 residues. The CDR3 nucleotides are TGCAGTGCTAGAGTGGTGGTAGCCTACAATGAGCAGTTCTTC. This encodes CSARVVVAYNEQFF.

The chain employs TRBV4-2 and TRBJ2-7; a possible D gene is TRBD1 (6 bases). Trimming removed 4 bases from V and 6 bases from J, with 16 bases in between. This CDR3 comprises 14 residues. The germline gives CDR1 LGHNA, CDR2 YNFKEQ. CDR3 bases: TGTGCCAGCAGCCCCGGGCTCAGGGGCAGCGAGCAGTACTTC. It yields the protein CASSPGLRGSEQYF.

This clonotype occurred a few times. V and J are TRBV7-2 and TRBJ2-2; D not resolved. With 1 base removed from V and 0 bases from J, the gap between germline ends came to 9 bases. The CDR3 covers 16 residues. CDR1 and CDR2 from the germline V gene are SGHTA and FQGNSA. This CDR3 is CASSLGVGANTGELFF. The CDR3 DNA reads as TGTGCCAGCAGCTTAGGCGTCGGAGCGAACACCGGGGAGCTGTTTTTT.

The chain couples TRBV7-2 to TRBJ2-7, with 9 bases that match TRBD2. The CDR3 has 14 amino acids. The V and J ends lost 5 bases and 5 bases, in that order; junction bases with no gene match: 7. CDR1 and CDR2 (germline): SGHTA, FQGNSA. Here the CDR3 DNA reads TGTGCCAGCAGCACCTATAGCGGGAGCAACGAGCAGTACTTC. Protein: CASSTYSGSNEQYF.

This chain uses TRBV7-8 with TRBJ1-6; D not certain. In germline, CDR1 is SGHVS, CDR2 FQNEAQ. CDR3 length: 12 amino acids. Trimming took 1 base from V and 8 from J, leaving 3 bases between them. CDR3 sequence reads: CASSLVHSPLHF. The CDR3 DNA follows: TGTGCCAGCAGCTTAGTTCATTCACCCCTCCACTTT.

This chain links TRBV20-1 with TRBJ1-2, with D maybe TRBD1 (5 bases). CDR3 length equals 13 residues. V was pared by 4 bases and J by 11 bases, with 20 bases between. CDR1 and CDR2 from the germline V gene are DFQATT and SNEGSKA (reference sequence). CDR3 nucleotide sequence: TGCAGTGCTACCTTAGGGGTTGACGAGGGTTACACCTTC. It specifies CSATLGVDEGYTF.

The rearrangement uses TRBV6-2 or TRBV6-3 and TRBJ1-2; TRBD1 might be the D (5 bases). Germline V lookup: CDR1 MNHEY, CDR2 SVGEGT. V shed 4 bases and J shed 2 bases, with 14 bases lying between them. The CDR3 is 15 amino acids. The CDR3 coding sequence is TGTGCCAGCAGTTTTGACAGAGATCCAAACTATGGCTACACCTTC. Protein product: CASSFDRDPNYGYTF.

The rearrangement uses TRBV4-2 and TRBJ2-5; D unclear. This CDR3 has 14 residues. Trimming stripped 5 bases from V and 9 bases from J, with 19 bases between. Germline CDR1 and CDR2: LGHNA and YNFKEQ. CDR3 nucleotides: TGTGCCAGCAGCTACCGGGCCTCCCTGGCGGCCCAGTACTTC. Translating gives CASSYRASLAAQYF.

This clonotype was seen more than once but under ten times. V usage is TRBV12-3 or TRBV12-4 and J usage is TRBJ1-3; the match to TRBD1 covers 7 bases. The CDR3 runs 15 residues. The V segment lost 2 bases and the J segment 4 bases; nucleotides outside the gene matches: 5. The CDR3 coding sequence is TGTGCCAGCAGTTTAAAGGGGGCGCGAGGAAACACCATATATTTT. Amino acids: CASSLKGARGNTIYF.

The chain links TRBV6-2 or TRBV6-3 to TRBJ2-1; D might be TRBD2 (6 bases). V was clipped by 6 bases and J by 11 bases, with 17 bases between them. The CDR3 contains 13 residues. Germline CDR1 reads MNHEY; CDR2 reads SVGEGT. The CDR3 DNA is TGTGCCAGCAGCAAAGGCCCCGGACTAAAGCAGTTCTTC. As protein: CASSKGPGLKQFF.

This clonotype was seen more than once but under ten times. V usage is TRBV11-2 and J usage is TRBJ1-2; TRBD1 might be the D (6 bases). V was pared by 0 bases and J by 3 bases, with 14 bases between. This CDR3 has 16 amino acids. CDR1 is SGHAT and CDR2 is FQNNGV in the germline V gene. DNA of the CDR3: TGTGCCAGCAGCTTAGATCTGGGGGCAATAGACTATGGCTACACCTTC. As protein: CASSLDLGAIDYGYTF.

This chain connects TRBV5-6 to TRBJ2-1, with 7 nucleotides matching TRBD1. The V gene's germline CDR1 is SGHDT and CDR2 YYEEEE. This CDR3 has 12 amino acids. Trimming at V came to 4 bases and at J to 9 bases, leaving 4 bases not matched to a gene. This chain's CDR3 is CASSKTGVEQFF. For the CDR3, the DNA is TGTGCCAGCAGCAAAACAGGGGTTGAGCAGTTCTTC. Full variable domain (outside the CDR3, taken from reference TRBV5-6 and TRBJ2-1): DAGVTQSPTHLIKTRGQQVTLRCSPKSGHDTVSWYQQALGQGPQFIFQYYEEEERQRGNFPDRFSGHQFPNYSSELNVNALLLGDSALYLCASSKTGVEQFFGPGTRLTVL.